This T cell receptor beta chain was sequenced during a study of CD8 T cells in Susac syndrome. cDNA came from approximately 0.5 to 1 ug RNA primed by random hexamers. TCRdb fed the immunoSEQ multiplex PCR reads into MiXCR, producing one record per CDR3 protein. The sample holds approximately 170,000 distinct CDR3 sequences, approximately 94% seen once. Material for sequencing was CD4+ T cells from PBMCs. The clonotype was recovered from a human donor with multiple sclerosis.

CDR3 residues: CASSYSTGLGEKLFF. The CDR3 nucleotides are TGTGCCAGCAGTTACTCGACAGGTTTGGGGGAAAAACTGTTTTTT. This chain uses TRBV6-5 with TRBJ1-4; tentatively, D is TRBD1 (6 bases). The ends were cut back, 0 bases at V and 8 bases at J, with 13 bases in the middle. This CDR3 has 15 residues. Germline CDR1 and CDR2: MNHEY and SVGAGI.